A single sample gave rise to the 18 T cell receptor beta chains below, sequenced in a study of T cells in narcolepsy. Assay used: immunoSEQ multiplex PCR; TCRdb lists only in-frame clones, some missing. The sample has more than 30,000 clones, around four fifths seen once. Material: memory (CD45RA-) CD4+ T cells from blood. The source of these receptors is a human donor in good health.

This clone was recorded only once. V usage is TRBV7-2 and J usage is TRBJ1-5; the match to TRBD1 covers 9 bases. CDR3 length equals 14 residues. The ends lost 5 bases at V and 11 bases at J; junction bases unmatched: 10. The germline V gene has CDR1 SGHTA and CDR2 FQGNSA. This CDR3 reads CASSPRTGERAQHF. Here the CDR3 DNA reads TGTGCCAGCAGCCCCCGGACAGGGGAGAGGGCCCAGCATTTT.

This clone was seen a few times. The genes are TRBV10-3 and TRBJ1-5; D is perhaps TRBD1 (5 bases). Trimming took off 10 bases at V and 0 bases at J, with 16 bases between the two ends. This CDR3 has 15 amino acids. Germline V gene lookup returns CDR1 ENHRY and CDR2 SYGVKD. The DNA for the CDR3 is TGTGCCACCCAAAGGGACGGCTATAGCAATCAGCCCCAGCATTTT. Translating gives CATQRDGYSNQPQHF.

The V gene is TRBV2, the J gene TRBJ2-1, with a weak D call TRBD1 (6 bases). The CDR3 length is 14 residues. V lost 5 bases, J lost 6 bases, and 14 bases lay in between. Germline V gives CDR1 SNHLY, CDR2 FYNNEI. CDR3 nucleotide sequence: TGTGCCAGCAGTCAAAGTCTAGGGGGCAATGAGCAGTTCTTC. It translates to CASSQSLGGNEQFF.

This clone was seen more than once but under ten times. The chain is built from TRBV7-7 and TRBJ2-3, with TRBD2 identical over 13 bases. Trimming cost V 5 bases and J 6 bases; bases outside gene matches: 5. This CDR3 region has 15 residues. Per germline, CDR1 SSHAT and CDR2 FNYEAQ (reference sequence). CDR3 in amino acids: CASSEGLAGRDTQYF. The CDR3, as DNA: TGTGCCAGCAGCGAGGGACTAGCGGGGAGGGATACGCAGTATTTT. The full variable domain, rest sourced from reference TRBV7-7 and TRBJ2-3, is GAGVSQSPRYKVTKRGQDVTLRCDPISSHATLYWYQQALGQGPEFLTYFNYEAQPDKSGLPSDRFSAERPEGSISTLTIQRTEQRDSAMYRCASSEGLAGRDTQYFGPGTRLTVL.

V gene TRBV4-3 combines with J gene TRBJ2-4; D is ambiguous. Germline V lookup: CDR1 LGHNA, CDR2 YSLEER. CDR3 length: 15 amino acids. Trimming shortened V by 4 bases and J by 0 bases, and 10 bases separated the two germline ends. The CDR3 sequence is CASSPAVLAKNIQYF. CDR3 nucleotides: TGCGCCAGCAGCCCAGCAGTCTTAGCCAAAAACATTCAGTACTTC.

CDR3 DNA sequence: TGTGCCAGCAGCTCCCCCTGGGACCTCCGGAAAGGCGAGCAGTACGTC. Residues: CASSSPWDLRKGEQYV. The gene calls are TRBV7-9 and TRBJ2-7; D may correspond to TRBD1 or TRBD2 (5 bases each). Germline V gene data show CDR1 as SEHNR and CDR2 as FQNEAQ (reference sequence). The V and J ends lost 4 bases and 6 bases respectively, with 22 bases between them. The CDR3 runs to 16 residues.

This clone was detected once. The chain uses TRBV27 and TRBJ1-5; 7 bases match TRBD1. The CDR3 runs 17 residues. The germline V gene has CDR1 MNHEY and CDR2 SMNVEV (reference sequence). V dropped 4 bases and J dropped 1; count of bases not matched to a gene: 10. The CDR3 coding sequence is TGTGCCAGCAGTTACCAGACCGGACAGGCGAGCAATCAGCCCCAGCATTTT. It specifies CASSYQTGQASNQPQHF.

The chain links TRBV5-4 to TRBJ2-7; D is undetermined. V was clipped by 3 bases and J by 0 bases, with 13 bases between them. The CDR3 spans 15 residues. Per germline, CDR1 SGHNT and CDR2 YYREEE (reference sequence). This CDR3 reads CASSSRVGNSYEQYF. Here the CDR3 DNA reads TGTGCCAGCAGCTCCAGAGTTGGTAACTCCTACGAGCAGTACTTC.

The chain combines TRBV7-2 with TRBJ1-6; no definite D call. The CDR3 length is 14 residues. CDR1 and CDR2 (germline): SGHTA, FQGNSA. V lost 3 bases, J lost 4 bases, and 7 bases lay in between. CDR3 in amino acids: CASSLEQYNSPLHF. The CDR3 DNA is TGTGCCAGCAGCTTGGAGCAGTATAATTCACCCCTCCACTTT.

In DNA form, the CDR3 reads TGTGCCAGCAGCCCAGGACAGGGGTACACAGATACGCAGTATTTT. Its translation is CASSPGQGYTDTQYF. The rearrangement uses TRBV6-6 and TRBJ2-3; 9 bases match TRBD1. Trimming cost V 6 bases and J 2 bases; bases outside gene matches: 6. This CDR3 comprises 15 residues. Germline lookup yields CDR1 MNHNY and CDR2 SVGAGI (reference sequence).

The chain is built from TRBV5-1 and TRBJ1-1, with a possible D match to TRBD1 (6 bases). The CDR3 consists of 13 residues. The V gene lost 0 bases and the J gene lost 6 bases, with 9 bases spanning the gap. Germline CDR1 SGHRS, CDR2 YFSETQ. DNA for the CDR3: TGCGCCAGCAGCTTGGATGGGGGCCCTGAAGCTTTCTTT. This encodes CASSLDGGPEAFF. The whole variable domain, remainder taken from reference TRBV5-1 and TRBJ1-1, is KAGVTQTPRYLIKTRGQQVTLSCSPISGHRSVSWYQQTPGQGLQFLFEYFSETQRNKGNFPGRFSGRQFSNSRSEMNVSTLELGDSALYLCASSLDGGPEAFFGQGTRLTVV.

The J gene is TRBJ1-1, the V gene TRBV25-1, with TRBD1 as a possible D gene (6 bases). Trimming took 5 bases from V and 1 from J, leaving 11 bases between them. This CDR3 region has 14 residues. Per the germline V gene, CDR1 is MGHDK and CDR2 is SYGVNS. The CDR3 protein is CASSNLRGNTEAFF. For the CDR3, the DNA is TGTGCCAGCAGTAACCTCAGGGGGAACACTGAAGCTTTCTTT.

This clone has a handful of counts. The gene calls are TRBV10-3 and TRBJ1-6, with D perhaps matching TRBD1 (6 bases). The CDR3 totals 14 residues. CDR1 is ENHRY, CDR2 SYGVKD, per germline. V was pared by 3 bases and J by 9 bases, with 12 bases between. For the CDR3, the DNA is TGTGCCATCAGTGATCGGCAGGGGAGTTCACCCCTCCACTTT. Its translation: CAISDRQGSSPLHF.

DNA for the CDR3: TGTGCCAGCAGTGACAGGGGCGGCTACACCTTC. Its protein product is CASSDRGGYTF. V and J are TRBV6-1 and TRBJ1-2; D might be TRBD1 (6 bases). The CDR3 runs 11 residues. Germline V gene lookup returns CDR1 MNHNS and CDR2 SASEGT. The V and J ends lost 3 bases and 8 bases respectively, with 7 bases between them.

The CDR3 sequence is CASSYGMGSGELFF. For the CDR3, the DNA is TGTGCCAGCAGCTACGGGATGGGGTCCGGGGAGCTGTTTTTT. The genes are TRBV11-2 and TRBJ2-2, with D maybe TRBD2 (5 bases). The CDR3 totals 14 residues. The germline CDR1 and CDR2 sequences are SGHAT and FQNNGV. Between the trimmed V and J ends, which lost 4 bases and 6 bases, there was a span of 12 bases.

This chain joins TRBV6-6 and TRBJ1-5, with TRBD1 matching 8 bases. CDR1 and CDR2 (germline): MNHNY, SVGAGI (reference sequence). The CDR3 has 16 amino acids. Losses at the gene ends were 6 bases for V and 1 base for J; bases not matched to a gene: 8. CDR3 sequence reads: CASRTTGGRSNQPQHF. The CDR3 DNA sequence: TGTGCCAGCAGGACAACAGGGGGAAGGAGCAATCAGCCCCAGCATTTT.

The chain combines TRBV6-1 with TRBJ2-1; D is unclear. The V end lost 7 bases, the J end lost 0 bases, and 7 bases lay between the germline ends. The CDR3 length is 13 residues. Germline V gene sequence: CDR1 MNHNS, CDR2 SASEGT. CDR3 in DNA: TGTGCCAGCACTTATAGCTCCTACAATGAGCAGTTCTTC. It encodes CASTYSSYNEQFF.

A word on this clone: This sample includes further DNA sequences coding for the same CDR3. The DNA for the CDR3 is TGTGCCAGCAGTAGCACCTACGAGCAGTACTTC. This gives the protein CASSSTYEQYF. The genes are TRBV28 and TRBJ2-7; D gene uncertain. The CDR3 sequence is 11 residues long. CDR1 and CDR2 from the germline V gene are MDHEN and SYDVKM. V gave up 5 bases and J gave up 2 bases, with 4 bases separating them.